A single sample gave rise to the 9 T cell receptor beta chains below, sequenced in a study of human T cells and chemical hapten exposure. TCRdb analysed the RACE reads with MiXCR anew, one entry per CDR3 protein. The table lists about 85,000 distinct CDR3 sequences, around 10% of them singletons, with around 1.5% in the top ten. Time point indicated: patch test 2, 6 weeks after DPC sensitization. Treatment given: therapeutic diphenylcyclopropenone sensitization with weekly scalp DPC. Sequenced material: whole blood, taken in connection with sensitization to the hapten diphenylcyclopropenone (DPC). These receptor sequences come from a man aged 18-30 years with alopecia areata. Some clones in this sample may be carry-over from other donors' samples.

This chain connects TRBV12-3 or TRBV12-4 to TRBJ1-3; D is uncertain. V lost 6 bases, J lost 0 bases, and 21 bases lay in between. The CDR3 spans 18 residues. The CDR3 DNA reads as TGTGCCAGCAGCCAGACGGGAGGCAGAATCTACTCTGGAAACACCATATATTTT. Protein: CASSQTGGRIYSGNTIYF.

This clonotype was seen repeatedly, ten times or more. The chain links TRBV5-1 to TRBJ2-2; unclear D gene. There are 17 residues in the CDR3. The germline CDR1 and CDR2 sequences are SGHRS and YFSETQ. Trimming took off 4 bases at V and 2 bases at J, with 18 bases between the two ends. CDR3 sequence reads: CASSILPAVTNTGELFF. The CDR3 nucleotides read TGCGCCAGCAGCATTCTGCCGGCCGTGACCAACACCGGGGAGCTGTTTTTT.

As concerns this clonotype: This may arise from a read error, as a much more abundant clone is one base away. The V gene is TRBV5-4, the J gene TRBJ2-7, with unresolved D. CDR3 length equals 14 residues. CDR1 is SGHNT and CDR2 is YYREEE in the germline V gene (reference sequence). CDR3 coding DNA: TGTGCCAGCAGCTCCTTCCTCCGGGCGATCGAGAAGTACTTC. It encodes CASSSFLRAIEKYF.

This clonotype turned up a few times. V is TRBV28 and J is TRBJ2-3, with a weak D call TRBD1 (6 bases). CDR1 is MDHEN and CDR2 is SYDVKM in the germline V gene. CDR3 length equals 14 residues. Trimming removed 4 bases at V and 2 bases at J, with 10 bases between. CDR3 sequence (DNA): TGTGCCAGCAGTTGGGCAGGGGACACAGATACGCAGTATTTT. As protein: CASSWAGDTDTQYF.

The chain recombines TRBV4-3 with TRBJ1-2; no definite D call. V was trimmed by 0 bases and J by 4 bases, leaving 12 bases between them. Germline CDR1 is LGHNA and CDR2 is YSLEER. The CDR3 sequence is 15 residues long. The CDR3 sequence is CASSQEGEIGYGYTF. CDR3 nucleotide sequence: TGCGCCAGCAGCCAAGAAGGCGAAATAGGCTATGGCTACACCTTC.

The sample holds a few counts of this clonotype. The chain employs TRBV7-8 and TRBJ1-1, with no clear D. Per the germline V gene, CDR1 is SGHVS and CDR2 is FQNEAQ. This CDR3 is 13 amino acids long. V lost 6 bases, J lost 2 bases, and 10 bases lay in between. CDR3 loop: CASRDPSNTEAFF. The CDR3 DNA reads TGTGCCAGCAGAGACCCATCAAACACTGAAGCTTTCTTT.

This clonotype was observed at least ten times. The V and J genes are TRBV5-1 and TRBJ2-3, with unresolved D. V shed 2 bases and J shed 2 bases, with 6 bases lying between them. The CDR3 is made up of 13 amino acids. CDR1 and CDR2 (germline): SGHRS, YFSETQ. DNA for the CDR3: TGCGCCAGCAGCTTCGAGGTCACAGATACGCAGTATTTT. Protein: CASSFEVTDTQYF.

This clonotype was found a few times. This chain links TRBV20-1 with TRBJ2-1; D unclear. Per the germline V gene, CDR1 is DFQATT and CDR2 is SNEGSKA (reference sequence). V lost 0 bases and J 9 bases, leaving 9 bases between the germline ends. This CDR3 spans 12 amino acids. The CDR3: CSARESGGEQFF. In DNA, the CDR3 is TGCAGTGCTAGAGAATCGGGCGGTGAGCAGTTCTTC.

The chain couples TRBV10-1 to TRBJ2-2, with D perhaps TRBD1 (5 bases). Germline V gene sequence: CDR1 WNHNN, CDR2 SYGVQD (reference sequence). This CDR3 has 15 amino acids. V dropped 5 bases and J dropped 3 bases, with 13 bases sitting between them. CDR3 sequence (DNA): TGCGCCAGCAGTCCCGCAGGGTTAGACACCGGGGAGCTGTTTTTT. It codes for CASSPAGLDTGELFF.